This paragraph reports one T cell receptor (beta chain). Its antigen is not known. Repertoires were generated with immunoSEQ multiplex PCR, while TCRdb's copy carries only in-frame clones and drops some. The data contain some 74,000 clones, approximately 94% of them singletons. The data were obtained in a study of OX40 agonist ivuxolimab in advanced cancers. Study at large: The patients received ivuxolimab by intravenous route every 2 weeks at 0.01 to 10 mg/kg. Whole-study findings and limits: Clonal expansion from baseline to week 6 occurred in both CD4+ and CD8+ T cells.

Germline-derived CDR1 and CDR2 are MDHEN and SYDVKM. Between the trimmed V and J ends, which lost 6 bases and 3 bases, there was a span of 14 bases. CDR3 size: 15 residues. The chain joins TRBV28 to TRBJ2-2; D possibly uses TRBD1 or TRBD2 (5 bases each). The specimen was CD4+ or CD8+ T cells sorted from blood, collected in a trial of the OX40 agonist ivuxolimab. The origin of this receptor is an adult with an advanced solid tumor such as melanoma, head and neck, liver or kidney cancer. Here the CDR3 DNA reads TGTGCCAGCAGATCTCCGGGACCTTACACCGGGGAGCTGTTTTTT. Translating it yields CASRSPGPYTGELFF.